This T cell receptor beta chain was identified in a study of blood T cell repertoires in COVID-19 (TCRdb year 2020). Notes on the research overall: Collaborator samples came from the United States, Italy and Spain and covered acute and convalescent phases of COVID-19. The repertoires were released in a freely available public database meant as a resource for research on the immune response to SARS-CoV-2. The material from the prospective study consisted of cDNA or gDNA derived from T cells, B-cell-depleted T cells, or PBMCs. The samples were drawn from two sources: the first 160 participants of the ongoing ImmuneRACE study, and fewer than 1,500 subjects contributed by 6 global collaborators. Where available, HLA class I and class II types were obtained from metadata supplied by the sample provider rather than from assay-based typing. The sample metadata nearly always contained a de-identified subject ID, COVID-19 status, age in years and sex. Subjects who had been exposed to COVID-19, were actively infected with it, or had recovered from it provided the deeply sampled blood TCRbeta repertoires that made up the dataset. Study-wide conclusions, independent of this receptor: The amount of clinical and demographic metadata varied by source and participant and was provided uncurated.

One collaborating source in Seattle enrolled patients during active infection and followed them longitudinally through the course of disease. The collaborating institutions used their own protocols to collect whole blood in K2EDTA tubes. For TCRbeta analysis, collaborators shipped samples in one of three forms: frozen whole blood, isolated PBMCs, or DNA extracted from either of those sample types. In regard to this clone: There is no known antigen for this receptor. Qualities for individual bases were not recorded, and no much larger clone is one base off.

TCRbeta CDR3 regions were amplified from genomic DNA using the immunoSEQ Assay, a bias-controlled multiplex PCR. Under the source paper's analysis protocol: Within the assay, amplification of reference gene primers was used to estimate how many nucleated cells each sample contained. To quantify the absolute abundance of each unique TCRbeta CDR3 rearrangement, sequence reads were collapsed and filtered. Productive Simpson clonality was computed per sample as the square root of Simpson's diversity index over productive rearrangements. Not all clones reach the TCRdb copy of this immuneACCESS table, which keeps in-frame sequences only. Checked studies attribute under half of the gap to unresolved V genes and leave the rest unexplained. V and J calls and clone size are given by that table; D and trimming were obtained from the DNA. The sample table contains approximately 500,000 clones; only one count was recorded for roughly nine tenths of them. Roughly 1% of the sample comes from the top ten.

According to the germline V gene, CDR1 reads MNHEY and CDR2 reads SVGAGI. V and J lose 3 bases and 7 bases, and a span of 13 bases separates them. The CDR3 runs 13 amino acids, cysteine and phenylalanine included. The CDR3 DNA has 39 bases and is translated from base 1. Material: peripheral blood. The chain links TRBV6-5 with TRBJ2-7; TRBD1 could be the D gene, as 5 bases match. The TCR sequence derives from a man aged 18-30 years with COVID-19, enrolled during active disease. The CDR3 reads CASSYTEAGEQYF. The sequenced DNA: TGTGCCAGCAGTTATACCGAAGCAGGGGAGCAGTACTTC.